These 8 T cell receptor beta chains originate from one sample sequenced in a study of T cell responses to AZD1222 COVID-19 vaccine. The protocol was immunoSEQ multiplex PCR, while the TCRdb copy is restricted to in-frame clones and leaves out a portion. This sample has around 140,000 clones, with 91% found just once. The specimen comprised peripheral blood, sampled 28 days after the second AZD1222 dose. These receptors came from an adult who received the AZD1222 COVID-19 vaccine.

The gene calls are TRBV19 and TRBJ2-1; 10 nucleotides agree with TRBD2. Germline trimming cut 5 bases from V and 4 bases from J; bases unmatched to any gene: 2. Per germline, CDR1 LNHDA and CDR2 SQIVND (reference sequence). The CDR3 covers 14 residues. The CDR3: CASSSAGGYNEQFF. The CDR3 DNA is TGTGCCAGTAGTTCAGCGGGAGGGTACAATGAGCAGTTCTTC.

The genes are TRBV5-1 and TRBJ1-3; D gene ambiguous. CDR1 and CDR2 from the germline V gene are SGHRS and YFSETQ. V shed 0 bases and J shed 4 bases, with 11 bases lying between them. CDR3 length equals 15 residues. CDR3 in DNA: TGCGCCAGCAGCTTGGTCCCGGTTGAGGGAAACACCATATATTTT. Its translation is CASSLVPVEGNTIYF.

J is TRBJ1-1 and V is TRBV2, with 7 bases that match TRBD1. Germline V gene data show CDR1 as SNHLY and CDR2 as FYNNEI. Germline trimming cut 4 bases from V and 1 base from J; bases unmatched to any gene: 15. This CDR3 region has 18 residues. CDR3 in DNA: TGTGCCAGCAGTGTAGAGCCGGGACAGTGGTTTGGGAACACTGAAGCTTTCTTT. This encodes CASSVEPGQWFGNTEAFF. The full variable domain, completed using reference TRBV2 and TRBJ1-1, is EPEVTQTPSHQVTQMGQEVILRCVPISNHLYFYWYRQILGQKVEFLVSFYNNEISEKSEIFDDQFSVERPDGSNFTLKIRSTKLEDSAMYFCASSVEPGQWFGNTEAFFGQGTRLTVV.

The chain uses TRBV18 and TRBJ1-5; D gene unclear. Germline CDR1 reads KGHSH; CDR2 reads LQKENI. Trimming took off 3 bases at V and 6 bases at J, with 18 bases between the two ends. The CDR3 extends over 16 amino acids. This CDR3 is CASSPLPFGSPQPQHF. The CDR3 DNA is TGTGCCAGCTCACCTCTCCCCTTTGGTTCTCCTCAGCCCCAGCATTTT.

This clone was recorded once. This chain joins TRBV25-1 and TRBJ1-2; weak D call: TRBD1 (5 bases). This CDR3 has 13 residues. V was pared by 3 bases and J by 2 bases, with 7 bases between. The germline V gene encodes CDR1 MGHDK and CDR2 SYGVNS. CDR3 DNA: TGTGCCAGCAGTGAGACAGAGAACTATGGCTACACCTTC. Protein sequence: CASSETENYGYTF.

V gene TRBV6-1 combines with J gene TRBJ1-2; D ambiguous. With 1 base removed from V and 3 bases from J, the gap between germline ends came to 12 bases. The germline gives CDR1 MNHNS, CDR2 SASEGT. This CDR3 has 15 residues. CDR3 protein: CASSEVGRKDYGYTF. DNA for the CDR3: TGTGCCAGCAGTGAAGTAGGCAGAAAGGACTATGGCTACACCTTC.

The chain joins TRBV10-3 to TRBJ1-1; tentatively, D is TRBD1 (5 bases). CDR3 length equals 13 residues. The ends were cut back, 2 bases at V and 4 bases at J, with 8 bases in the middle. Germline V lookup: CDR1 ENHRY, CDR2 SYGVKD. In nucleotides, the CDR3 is TGTGCCATCAGTGAGGTCGGGGGCACTGAAGCTTTCTTT. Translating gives CAISEVGGTEAFF.

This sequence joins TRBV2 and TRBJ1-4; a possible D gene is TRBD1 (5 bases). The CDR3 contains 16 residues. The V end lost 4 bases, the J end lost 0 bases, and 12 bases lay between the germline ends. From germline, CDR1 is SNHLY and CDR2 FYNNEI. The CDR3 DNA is TGTGCCAGCAGTGTCTCGGGGCAGGCAACTAATGAAAAACTGTTTTTT. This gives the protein CASSVSGQATNEKLFF. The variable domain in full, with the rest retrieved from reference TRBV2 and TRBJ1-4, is EPEVTQTPSHQVTQMGQEVILRCVPISNHLYFYWYRQILGQKVEFLVSFYNNEISEKSEIFDDQFSVERPDGSNFTLKIRSTKLEDSAMYFCASSVSGQATNEKLFFGSGTQLSVL.